Listed below are T cell receptor beta chains from one sample, sequenced in a study of control samples from healthy donors and cancer patients. TCRdb's copy holds only in-frame clones and misses some; the assay was immunoSEQ multiplex PCR. The sample records around 120,000 clones, about 92% being singletons. Sequencing was performed on PBMCs. Receptors were obtained from a man aged 50 to 60 with head and neck cancer. Each CDR3 is given with its conserved first and last residue. D genes are given only for firm matches. Where a row states a size, it is once, few, many or the class of an expanded clone; other rows omit it.

size	D	J	V	DNA	CDR3
NA	TRBD2	TRBJ2-1	TRBV3-1/TRBV3-2	TGTGCCAGCAGCCAGAATAGCGGGGGGGCCTACAATGAGCAGTTCTTC	CASSQNSGGAYNEQFF
NA	NA	TRBJ1-3	TRBV12-3/TRBV12-4	TGTGCCAGCAGTTTAAATGGGGGAAACACCATATATTTT	CASSLNGGNTIYF
NA	NA	TRBJ1-5	TRBV29-1	TGCAGCGTTGGGGACGTTAGCAATCAGCCCCAGCATTTT	CSVGDVSNQPQHF
NA	NA	TRBJ2-4	TRBV12-3/TRBV12-4	TGTGCCAGCAGTTCCTCGGGAAACATTCAGTACTTC	CASSSSGNIQYF
NA	NA	TRBJ2-3	TRBV7-3	TGTGCCAGCAGCTTAACGGGGCCGGGGACAGATACGCAGTATTTT	CASSLTGPGTDTQYF
NA	TRBD2	TRBJ2-3	TRBV7-9	TGTGCCAGCGTACCGGGACTAGCGGGAACAGATACGCAGTATTTT	CASVPGLAGTDTQYF
NA	NA	TRBJ1-1	TRBV12-5	TGTGCTAGTGGTTTGCCCCAACAAGGGACTGAAGCTTTCTTT	CASGLPQQGTEAFF
NA	NA	TRBJ1-2	TRBV4-1	TGCGCCAGCAGCCAAGAGCGTGTAGCTAACTATGGCTACACCTTC	CASSQERVANYGYTF
few	TRBD1	TRBJ1-2	TRBV12-3/TRBV12-4	TGTGCCAGCAGGGGACAGGGGTATGGCTACACCTTC	CASRGQGYGYTF
NA	NA	TRBJ2-3	TRBV6-2/TRBV6-3	TGTGCCAGCAGTAGGTCCCCTGCTGAAGATACGCAGTATTTT	CASSRSPAEDTQYF
NA	TRBD1	TRBJ2-1	TRBV7-9	TGTGCCAGCAGCTTGACAGGGGTAGGTGAGCAGTTCTTC	CASSLTGVGEQFF
NA	NA	TRBJ2-3	TRBV6-4	TGTGCCAGCAGTGACGGGGACGCCCGAACGCAGTATTTT	CASSDGDARTQYF
NA	NA	TRBJ2-5	TRBV18	TGTGCCAGCTCACCACTCTCGGGGCGCCAAGAGACCCAGTACTTC	CASSPLSGRQETQYF
NA	TRBD2	TRBJ2-1	TRBV6-5	TGTGCCAGTAGTTACGGACTAGAGGTCAATGAGCAGTTCTTC	CASSYGLEVNEQFF
NA	NA	TRBJ1-5	TRBV4-3	TGCGCCAGCAGCCTCAGGGTTGGCAATCAGCCCCAGCATTTT	CASSLRVGNQPQHF
NA	NA	TRBJ2-2	TRBV11-1	TGTGCCAGCAGCTTAGGTTCGAACACCGGGGAGCTGTTTTTT	CASSLGSNTGELFF
NA	NA	TRBJ2-7	TRBV5-1	TGCGCCAGCAGCGCGAGGGGGGAAGAAGGGTCTTACGAGCAGTACTTC	CASSARGEEGSYEQYF
NA	NA	TRBJ2-1	TRBV7-2	TGTGCCAGCAGCCCCAGGCAGGGGTTCAGCTCCTACAATGAGCAGTTCTTC	CASSPRQGFSSYNEQFF
once	NA	TRBJ1-1	TRBV30	TGTGCCTGGAGTGTAGGAGGGGACCGCCGGGGGGCTTTCTTT	CAWSVGGDRRGAFF
once	NA	TRBJ1-2	TRBV3-1/TRBV3-2	TGTGCCAGCAGCCCCCGGCGAGACTTGTGGGGCGGCTACACCTTC	CASSPRRDLWGGYTF
NA	TRBD1	TRBJ2-5	TRBV7-2	TGTGCCAGCAGCCCGGGACAGGGTGAGACCCAGTACTTC	CASSPGQGETQYF
NA	NA	TRBJ1-5	TRBV5-1	TGCGCCAGCAGCTTGGGATCAGGGATACAGCCCCAGCATTTT	CASSLGSGIQPQHF
NA	TRBD2	TRBJ2-5	TRBV19	TGTGCCAGTAGTGGGGGGACTAGCGCCCAGTACTTC	CASSGGTSAQYF
NA	NA	TRBJ2-3	TRBV2	TGTGCCAGCAGTGGCGGGTGGGGGTCAAATACGCAGTATTTT	CASSGGWGSNTQYF
NA	TRBD1	TRBJ1-5	TRBV6-2/TRBV6-3	TGTGCCAGCAGTTACGTGCAGGGGGATCAGCCCCAGCATTTT	CASSYVQGDQPQHF
NA	NA	TRBJ2-2	TRBV9	TGTGCCAGCAGCGTTGACCTTACCGGGGAGCTGTTTTTT	CASSVDLTGELFF
NA	NA	TRBJ1-5	TRBV30	TGTGCCTGGAGTGTACGAGACAATCAGCCCCAGCATTTT	CAWSVRDNQPQHF
NA	NA	TRBJ2-7	TRBV4-3	TGCGCCAGCAGCCAAGATTCCCGGGGGATCTCCTACGAGCAGTACTTC	CASSQDSRGISYEQYF
NA	NA	TRBJ2-7	TRBV5-5	TGTGCCAGCAGCTTGGGAGGGGGGCCCCTCTCCTACGAGCAGTACTTC	CASSLGGGPLSYEQYF
NA	NA	TRBJ1-2	TRBV20-1	TGCAGTGCTAGTGGGGGACCCGGCTACACCTTC	CSASGGPGYTF
NA	TRBD2	TRBJ2-2	TRBV19	TGTGCCAGTAGGAGATCTAGCGGGGGCAACACCGGGGAGCTGTTTTTT	CASRRSSGGNTGELFF
NA	NA	TRBJ1-1	TRBV2	TGTGCCAGCAGTGCCCAACCAAACACTGAAGCTTTCTTT	CASSAQPNTEAFF
NA	NA	TRBJ1-5	TRBV7-9	TGTGCCAGCAGCTCCACCGGGGGTCAGCCCCAGCATTTT	CASSSTGGQPQHF
NA	TRBD1	TRBJ1-2	TRBV5-1	TGCGCCAGCAGCGTCGGGACAGCGACCTATGGCTACACCTTC	CASSVGTATYGYTF
NA	NA	TRBJ1-1	TRBV15	TGTGCCACCAGCAGAGATCTTGGAAACACTGAAGCTTTCTTT	CATSRDLGNTEAFF
NA	NA	TRBJ2-2	TRBV4-3	TGCGCCAGCAGCCAAGACCGGGGGCTACCCGGGGAGCTGTTTTTT	CASSQDRGLPGELFF
once	NA	TRBJ2-3	TRBV6-2/TRBV6-3	TGTGCCAGCAGCGACGACAAGAGCACAGATACGCAGTATTTT	CASSDDKSTDTQYF
NA	NA	TRBJ1-2	TRBV5-5	TGTGCCAGCTCCGGAGGGGCCCTCAGCCGGGGGGGTTATGGCTACACCTTC	CASSGGALSRGGYGYTF
NA	NA	TRBJ1-1	TRBV3-1/TRBV3-2	TGTGCCAGCAGCCAAGATGAGGCTCGGGGAGCTTTCTTT	CASSQDEARGAFF
NA	NA	TRBJ1-1	TRBV19	TGTGCCAGCCGACGGACAAACCTGCAGAACACTGAAGCTTTCTTT	CASRRTNLQNTEAFF
NA	TRBD1	TRBJ1-1	TRBV28	TGTGCCAGCAGATCCCGGGACAGGGGTGAAGCTTTCTTT	CASRSRDRGEAFF